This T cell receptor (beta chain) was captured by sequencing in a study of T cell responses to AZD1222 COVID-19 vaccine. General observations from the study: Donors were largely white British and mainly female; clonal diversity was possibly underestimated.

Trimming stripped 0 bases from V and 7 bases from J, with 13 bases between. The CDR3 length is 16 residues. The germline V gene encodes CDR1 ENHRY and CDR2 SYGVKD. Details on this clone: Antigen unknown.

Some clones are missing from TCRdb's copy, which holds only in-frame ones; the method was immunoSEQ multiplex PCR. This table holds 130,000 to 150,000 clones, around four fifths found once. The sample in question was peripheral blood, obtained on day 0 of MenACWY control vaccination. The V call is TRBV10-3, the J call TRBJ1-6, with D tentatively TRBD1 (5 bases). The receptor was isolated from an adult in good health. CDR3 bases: TGTGCCATCAGTGAGTCTTCCGGGGACTCCAATTCACCCCTCCACTTT. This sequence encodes CAISESSGDSNSPLHF.